This T cell receptor beta chain was captured in a study of OX40 agonist ivuxolimab in advanced cancers. General study points: Partial responders treated at 0.1-3.0 mg/kg exhibited clonal expansion among the lowest measured.

Only in-frame clones appear in the TCRdb table, and some are missing; sequencing was by immunoSEQ multiplex PCR. The table lists roughly 65,000 clones, about 90% of them singletons, with 0.86% in the top ten. The V and J ends lost 4 bases and 3 bases, in that order; junction bases with no gene match: 6. The CDR3 sequence is 14 residues long. The V gene's germline CDR1 is LGHNA and CDR2 YSLEER. Turning to this clone: Antigen: not known.

The TCR originated in an adult with an advanced solid tumor such as melanoma, head and neck, liver or kidney cancer. This specimen was CD4+ or CD8+ T cells sorted from blood, taken in a trial of the OX40 agonist ivuxolimab. This chain uses TRBV4-3 with TRBJ2-7, with TRBD1 matching over 7 bases. In nucleotides, the CDR3 is TGCGCCAGCAGCCCTCTGACAGGGTTCTACGAGCAGTACTTC. Translation gives CASSPLTGFYEQYF.